These 32 T cell receptor beta chains were all obtained from the same sample, sequenced in a study of breast tumors, draining lymph nodes, adjacent tissues. Breast cancer patients provided tissue from their axillary draining lymph nodes. Using its own MiXCR run on the multiplex PCR reads, TCRdb lists one record per CDR3 protein. Of some 130,000 distinct CDR3 sequences detected, 20% appear once; the ten largest clones hold around 3.5%. Sample: axillary lymph node tissue. The source is a female donor with breast cancer. Some clones in this sample may be carry-over from other donors' samples.

In its sample, this clonotype was seen a few times. The genes are TRBV19 and TRBJ2-5, with TRBD1 matching 8 bases. V was pared by 3 bases and J by 2 bases, with 2 bases of the junction left unmatched. The CDR3 runs 14 residues. In germline, CDR1 is LNHDA, CDR2 SQIVND (reference sequence). The CDR3 bases are TGTGCCAGTAGTATTACAGGGGGTCAAGAGACCCAGTACTTC. This codes for CASSITGGQETQYF.

This clonotype showed up many times. The J gene is TRBJ2-1, the V gene TRBV29-1; D tentatively reads TRBD1 or TRBD2 (5 bases each). Germline V gives CDR1 SQVTM, CDR2 ANQGSEA. The CDR3 consists of 11 residues. Deletions cut 8 bases from V and 9 bases from J, with 14 bases between. The DNA of the CDR3 is TGCAGCCCCGAGGGGAGTTGTGAGCAGTTCTTC. Its protein product is CSPEGSCEQFF.

This clonotype was seen at least ten times. J is TRBJ1-2 and V is TRBV5-1; D not resolved. Germline loops: CDR1 SGHRS, CDR2 YFSETQ. Trimming shortened V by 2 bases and J by 0 bases, and 5 bases separated the two germline ends. The CDR3 is 13 amino acids. The CDR3 protein is CASSLNTNYGYTF. As DNA, the CDR3 is TGCGCCAGCAGCTTAAACACTAACTATGGCTACACCTTC.

In its sample, this clonotype was seen many times. The chain couples TRBV20-1 to TRBJ2-7, with TRBD1 as a possible D gene (7 bases). Germline CDR1 and CDR2: DFQATT and SNEGSKA (reference sequence). The CDR3 has 13 amino acids. Trimming shortened V by 3 bases and J by 3 bases, and 12 bases separated the two germline ends. In DNA form, the CDR3 reads TGCAGTGCTAGCAGGGGGGTGAACTACGAGCAGTACTTC. Translated, it gives CSASRGVNYEQYF.

This clonotype has ten or more counts. The chain is built from TRBV24-1 and TRBJ2-3; no definite D call. V was cut by 6 bases and J by 2 bases, with 5 bases left in between. The CDR3 totals 12 residues. Germline V lookup: CDR1 KGHDR, CDR2 SFDVKD. CDR3 sequence (DNA): TGTGCCACCAGTAAGGACACAGATACGCAGTATTTT. Encoded protein: CATSKDTDTQYF.

This clonotype was counted ten times or more. The chain joins TRBV3-1 to TRBJ1-5; unclear D gene. Per germline, CDR1 LGHDT and CDR2 YNNKEL (reference sequence). CDR3 size: 16 residues. Deletions cut 0 bases from V and 2 bases from J, with 11 bases between. CDR3 amino acids: CASSQDSGLGNQPQHF. CDR3 sequence (DNA): TGTGCCAGCAGCCAAGATTCAGGTCTGGGCAATCAGCCCCAGCATTTT.

There are many counts of this clonotype. The rearrangement links TRBV5-1 to TRBJ2-7; tentatively, D is TRBD1 or TRBD2 (5 bases each). In germline, CDR1 is SGHRS, CDR2 YFSETQ. V was cut by 0 bases and J by 0 bases, with 7 bases left in between. The CDR3 is 14 amino acids. CDR3 DNA: TGCGCCAGCAGCTTGGTTGGGGGCTCCTACGAGCAGTACTTC. Its translation is CASSLVGGSYEQYF.

As to this clonotype: Being one base from a much bigger clone, this may be a read error. The chain joins TRBV5-1 to TRBJ1-5; weak D call: TRBD1 (5 bases). From germline, CDR1 is SGHRS and CDR2 YFSETQ. Trimming removed 3 bases from V and 3 bases from J, with 22 bases in between. The CDR3 loop spans 18 amino acids. The CDR3: CASSSPGKSHTDNQPQHF. In DNA, the CDR3 is TGCGCCAGCAGCTCCCCAGGGAAGTCGCATACTGACAATCAGCCCCAGCATTTT.

This clonotype was observed at least ten times. V and J are TRBV7-9 and TRBJ2-7, with 12 bases lining up with TRBD2. Trimming at V came to 0 bases and at J to 9 bases, leaving 6 bases not matched to a gene. Germline CDR1 reads SEHNR; CDR2 reads FQNEAQ (reference sequence). This CDR3 comprises 15 residues. DNA of the CDR3: TGTGCCAGCAGCTTAGCGACTAGCGGGAGAGTCGTGCAGTACTTC. Residues: CASSLATSGRVVQYF.

This clonotype was counted at least ten times. The chain recombines TRBV6-5 with TRBJ1-6; maybe TRBD1 (6 bases). Germline CDR1 is MNHEY and CDR2 is SVGAGI. The CDR3 has 15 amino acids. V shed 2 bases and J shed 7 bases, with 12 bases lying between them. CDR3 in amino acids: CASSYTRQANSPLHF. The CDR3 DNA reads TGTGCCAGCAGTTACACCCGACAGGCCAATTCACCCCTCCACTTT.

About this clonotype: A read error may explain this, as a much larger clone is one base away. V gene TRBV5-1 combines with J gene TRBJ2-3; D not certain. Germline loops: CDR1 SGHRS, CDR2 YFSETQ. This CDR3 comprises 14 residues. CDR3 nucleotide sequence: TGCGCCAGCAGCCCCAAGCCCCCGTCAGATGCGCAGTATTTT. Protein product: CASSPKPPSDAQYF.

This clonotype has at least ten counts. The chain carries TRBV5-1 and TRBJ1-2, with unresolved D. This CDR3 spans 15 amino acids. The V and J ends lost 0 bases and 4 bases respectively, with 13 bases between them. In germline, CDR1 is SGHRS, CDR2 YFSETQ. The CDR3 DNA reads as TGCGCCAGCAGCTTGGCCGGTGTAGGGATCTATGGCTACACCTTC. Its protein product is CASSLAGVGIYGYTF.

This clonotype was seen many times. The V call is TRBV29-1, the J call TRBJ2-1; 9 positions match TRBD2. Germline CDR1 and CDR2: SQVTM and ANQGSEA. Unmatched junction bases numbered 7, after V lost 0 bases and J lost 7 bases. CDR3 length: 15 residues. Written as DNA, the CDR3 is TGCAGCGTTGAAGATTTGGCGGGAGGGTGGAATGAGCAGTTCTTC. The encoded protein is CSVEDLAGGWNEQFF.

In its sample, this clonotype was seen many times. The CDR3, as DNA: TGCAGCGTTGTATCAGATGAAGGGGGCTACACCTTC. Encoded protein: CSVVSDEGGYTF. J is TRBJ1-2 and V is TRBV29-1; D call uncertain. Germline V gives CDR1 SQVTM, CDR2 ANQGSEA. The V and J ends lost 4 bases and 8 bases respectively, with 14 bases between them. This CDR3 region has 12 residues.

The chain has TRBV7-9 and TRBJ2-4, with D unclear. Germline assignment: CDR1 SEHNR and CDR2 FQNEAQ (reference sequence). The CDR3 totals 14 residues. Trimming removed 5 bases from V and 0 bases from J, with 8 bases in between. The CDR3 protein is CASSPSSAKNIQYF. The CDR3 DNA reads TGTGCCAGCAGCCCCAGTTCAGCCAAAAACATTCAGTACTTC.

A few counts support this clonotype. V is TRBV28 and J is TRBJ2-7; perhaps TRBD1 as D (5 bases). The germline V and J ends were trimmed by 7 bases and 4 bases, with 17 bases remaining between them. The CDR3 loop spans 14 amino acids. Germline assignment: CDR1 MDHEN and CDR2 SYDVKM. The CDR3 region is CASNEAGPNYEQYF. The CDR3, as DNA: TGTGCCAGCAACGAGGCAGGGCCAAATTACGAGCAGTACTTC.

This clonotype was picked up many times. The chain carries TRBV20-1 and TRBJ2-2; D is perhaps TRBD2 (5 bases). The CDR3 runs 14 residues. V lost 4 bases to trimming and J lost 4 bases, with 13 bases between them. Germline CDR1 is DFQATT and CDR2 is SNEGSKA (reference sequence). The CDR3 here is CSAKRSLGTGELFF. In nucleotides, the CDR3 is TGCAGTGCTAAGCGGTCCCTCGGCACCGGGGAGCTGTTTTTT.

With respect to this clonotype: This may be a read error, as it is one base from a much larger clone. The CDR3 DNA is TGTGCCAGCAGGGCGCGGGGGGATATCGATGAGCAGTCCTTC. Its translation is CASRARGDIDEQSF. The chain recombines TRBV13 with TRBJ2-1, with 8 bases that match TRBD2. The CDR3 totals 14 residues. Germline values: CDR1 PRHDT, CDR2 FYEKMQ (reference sequence).

The rearrangement links TRBV19 to TRBJ2-5; either TRBD1 or TRBD2 may fit D (5 bases each). The CDR3 is 14 residues long. Trimming took 1 base from V and 4 from J, leaving 10 bases between them. Germline CDR1 LNHDA, CDR2 SQIVND (reference sequence). CDR3 sequence (DNA): TGTGCCAGTAGTATAGGTGGGGGACCAGAGACCCAGTACTTC. Translating gives CASSIGGGPETQYF.

The rearrangement links TRBV28 to TRBJ1-2; 9 bases align to TRBD1. The CDR3 has 14 residues. Germline loops: CDR1 MDHEN, CDR2 SYDVKM. Trimming took 7 bases from V and 7 from J; bases not matched to a gene: 10. As DNA, the CDR3 is TGTGCCAGCACCTTCCGACAGGGGGTGGGTGGCTACACCTTC. The encoded protein is CASTFRQGVGGYTF.

Remarks on this clonotype: A read error may account for a junction end that differs from germline. The V gene is TRBV27, the J gene TRBJ1-2; D remains ambiguous. This CDR3 spans 13 amino acids. The germline CDR1 and CDR2 sequences are MNHEY and SMNVEV (reference sequence). In DNA, the CDR3 is TGTGCCAGCAGTTTGGGCGGGAACTATGGCCACACCTTC. This encodes CASSLGGNYGHTF.

This clonotype has just one count. The junction departs from germline at one end; a sequencing error may be responsible. The rearrangement links TRBV11-2 to TRBJ1-3; D gene uncertain. This CDR3 comprises 13 residues. Germline CDR1 is SGHAT and CDR2 is FQNNGV. CDR3 nucleotides: TGTGCCAGCAGCTTGAGCGCTGGAGACACCATATATTTT. Translating it yields CASSLSAGDTIYF.

This clonotype was found many times. The rearrangement links TRBV19 to TRBJ2-7; no definite D call. CDR1 and CDR2 (germline): LNHDA, SQIVND (reference sequence). The V and J ends lost 4 bases and 3 bases respectively, with 13 bases between them. The CDR3 contains 14 residues. CDR3 coding DNA: TGTGCCAGTAGTAGTTTATCCCGGAACTACGAGCAGTACTTC. This gives the protein CASSSLSRNYEQYF.

This clonotype has at least ten counts. The rearrangement links TRBV10-1 to TRBJ2-7; D is ambiguous. V lost 3 bases to trimming and J lost 1 base, with 7 bases between them. CDR1 and CDR2 from the germline V gene are WNHNN and SYGVQD (reference sequence). This CDR3 has 13 amino acids. CDR3 in amino acids: CASSEGPSYEQYF. Written as DNA, the CDR3 is TGCGCCAGCAGTGAAGGGCCTTCCTACGAGCAGTACTTC.

This clonotype was recorded at least ten times. The rearrangement uses TRBV27 and TRBJ2-1, with a possible D match to TRBD2 (5 bases). V gave up 5 bases and J gave up 4 bases, with 15 bases separating them. The CDR3 has 15 amino acids. CDR1 and CDR2 (germline): MNHEY, SMNVEV (reference sequence). The chain's CDR3 is CASSALGYLYNEQFF. The CDR3 DNA reads TGTGCCAGCAGTGCACTAGGCTACCTTTACAATGAGCAGTTCTTC.

In this sample, this clonotype turned up many times. The chain links TRBV30 to TRBJ2-3, with D hard to call. V lost 4 bases and J lost 3, with 8 bases in between. Germline V gene data show CDR1 as GTSNPN and CDR2 as SVGIG (reference sequence). CDR3 length equals 12 residues. In DNA, the CDR3 is TGTGCCTGGAATCCTCTTACAGATACGCAGTATTTT. It specifies CAWNPLTDTQYF.

This clonotype was observed many times. The J gene is TRBJ1-4, the V gene TRBV20-1; D call uncertain. With 0 bases removed from V and 7 bases from J, the gap between germline ends came to 12 bases. The CDR3 covers 14 residues. Per germline, CDR1 DFQATT and CDR2 SNEGSKA (reference sequence). CDR3 loop: CSARDPKGSEKLFF. CDR3 nucleotides: TGCAGTGCTAGAGACCCAAAAGGGAGTGAAAAACTGTTTTTT.

In its sample, this clonotype was seen many times. The rearrangement joins TRBV6-6 to TRBJ2-1, with D tentatively TRBD2 (6 bases). Germline V CDR1 and CDR2: MNHNY, SVGAGI (reference sequence). Trimming removed 4 bases from V and 2 bases from J, with 12 bases in between. The CDR3 spans 15 residues. The CDR3 DNA is TGTGCCAGCAGTTTTGCGGGACGGACCTACAATGAGCAGTTCTTC. Its translation: CASSFAGRTYNEQFF.

This clonotype was found many times. This chain joins TRBV5-1 and TRBJ2-5; D is undetermined. Between the trimmed V and J ends, which lost 0 bases and 5 bases, there was a span of 11 bases. The CDR3 is made up of 14 amino acids. CDR1 is SGHRS, CDR2 YFSETQ, per germline. For the CDR3, the DNA is TGCGCCAGCAGCTTGGAGGTCGGCAGGGAGACCCAGTACTTC. It translates to CASSLEVGRETQYF. Based on the CDR3 plus reference TRBV5-1 and TRBJ2-5, the full variable domain is KAGVTQTPRYLIKTRGQQVTLSCSPISGHRSVSWYQQTPGQGLQFLFEYFSETQRNKGNFPGRFSGRQFSNSRSEMNVSTLELGDSALYLCASSLEVGRETQYFGPGTRLLVL.

This clonotype has only a few counts. J is TRBJ2-2 and V is TRBV25-1; the D is unclear. Trimming left V 1 base short and J 7 bases short, with 4 bases between. This CDR3 region has 12 residues. Germline lookup yields CDR1 MGHDK and CDR2 SYGVNS. CDR3 sequence: CASSELFGELFF. In DNA form, the CDR3 reads TGTGCCAGCAGTGAATTGTTCGGGGAGCTGTTTTTT. The variable domain in full, with the rest retrieved from reference TRBV25-1 and TRBJ2-2, is EADIYQTPRYLVIGTGKKITLECSQTMGHDKMYWYQQDPGMELHLIHYSYGVNSTEKGDLSSESTVSRIRTEHFPLTLESARPSHTSQYLCASSELFGELFFGEGSRLTVL.

This clonotype was counted only a few times. The V and J genes are TRBV6-1 and TRBJ1-4; the D gene is possibly TRBD1 (6 bases). Germline CDR1 is MNHNS and CDR2 is SASEGT. This CDR3 comprises 13 residues. Between the trimmed V and J ends, which lost 6 bases and 6 bases, there was a span of 11 bases. Written as DNA, the CDR3 is TGTGCCAGCAGAACAGGGTCTGATGAAAAACTGTTTTTT. It codes for CASRTGSDEKLFF.

This clonotype occurred many times. The CDR3 loop is CASSLGLAGGPQQYF. As DNA, the CDR3 is TGTGCCAGCAGCTTAGGACTAGCGGGAGGGCCCCAGCAGTACTTC. V and J are TRBV13 and TRBJ2-7; TRBD2 agrees at 13 bases. This CDR3 contains 15 residues. Germline V CDR1 and CDR2: PRHDT, FYEKMQ (reference sequence). V was pared by 0 bases and J by 8 bases, with 4 bases of the junction left unmatched.